This T cell receptor (beta chain) stems from a study of cytomegalovirus exposure and HLA in healthy donors. Study-wide results and caveats: Among TCR beta chains of equal frequency, HLA-associated ones were more clonally expanded in a later analysis.

For this clone: Antigen specificity is unknown.

13 Jbeta primers and 60 Vbeta primers were used for the PCR. This table comes from immunoSEQ multiplex PCR, and its TCRdb copy is limited to in-frame clones, with some not included. In the table there are roughly 160,000 clones, around 81% of which are singletons. Healthy donors of bone marrow made up the group. The sample consisted of PBMCs. The TCR was taken from a woman between 45 and 65 years old in good health and CMV-seronegative.

This chain's CDR3 is CASKEGAAYEQYF. CDR3 in DNA: TGTGCCAGCAAGGAAGGGGCCGCCTACGAGCAGTACTTC. The V gene is TRBV2, the J gene TRBJ2-7; possibly TRBD1 for D (5 bases). The CDR3 runs 13 residues. Trimming removed 7 bases at V and 2 bases at J, with 12 bases between. The germline gives CDR1 SNHLY, CDR2 FYNNEI.